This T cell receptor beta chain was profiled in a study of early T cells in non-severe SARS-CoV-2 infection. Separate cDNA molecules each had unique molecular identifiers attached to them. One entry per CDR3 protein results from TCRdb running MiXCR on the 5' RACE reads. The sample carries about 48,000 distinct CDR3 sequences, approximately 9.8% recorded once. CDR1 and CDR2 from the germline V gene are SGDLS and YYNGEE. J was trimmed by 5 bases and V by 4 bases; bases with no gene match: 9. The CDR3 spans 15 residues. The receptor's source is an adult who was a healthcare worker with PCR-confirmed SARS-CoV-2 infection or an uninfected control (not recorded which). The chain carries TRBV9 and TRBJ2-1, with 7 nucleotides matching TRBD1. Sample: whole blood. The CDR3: CASSRTGVGNNEQFF. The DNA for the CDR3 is TGTGCCAGCAGCCGAACAGGGGTCGGTAACAATGAGCAGTTCTTC.